This TCR beta chain was identified during a study of CD8 T cells in ankylosing spondylitis. TCRdb itself ran the 5' RACE reads through MiXCR, one entry per CDR3 protein. Among 500,000 or so distinct CDR3 sequences listed, roughly 5.2% were seen once. Study-wide results and caveats: Clones linked to disease, bearing a CD8+ phenotype, were relatively rare in peripheral blood. Characteristic, it appeared, of ankylosing spondylitis blood was a TCR beta motif of about eight highly homologous variants.

Germline assignment: CDR1 LGHNA and CDR2 YSLEER. V was pared by 8 bases and J by 2 bases, with 8 bases of the junction left unmatched. The CDR3 extends over 15 amino acids. This clonotype was counted only a few times. Its target is not known. The chain couples TRBV4-3 to TRBJ2-3, with TRBD1 matching 9 bases. The sequenced sample consisted of blood, either unsorted or a sorted T cell fraction (not recorded which). This receptor was taken from a male donor with ankylosing spondylitis. In DNA form, the CDR3 reads TGCGCCAGCGGCCGGGGACAGGGAATCACAGATACGCAGTATTTT. It yields the protein CASGRGQGITDTQYF.